The rows below give T cell receptor beta chains drawn from one sample of a study of cytomegalovirus exposure and HLA in healthy donors. Sequencing used immunoSEQ multiplex PCR; TCRdb keeps in-frame clones, though not all of them. The sample includes 250,000 or so clones, roughly 91% of them seen just once. Specimen: PBMCs. These receptors all stem from a girl aged 2 to 10 in good health and CMV-seronegative. Both conserved end residues are part of each CDR3.

j_call v_call cdr3_aa
TRBJ1-6 TRBV19 CASSYPALGQGSSPLHF
TRBJ1-1 TRBV2 CASPYRGNQNTEAFF
TRBJ2-7 TRBV10-2 CASVSFGTGGSYEQYF
TRBJ2-1 TRBV27 CASSSWTSNGSPNEQFF
TRBJ1-2 TRBV2 CASINIYRVDLTF
TRBJ2-1 TRBV4-1 CASSLIPSPAGVSYNEQFF
TRBJ1-1 TRBV6-6 CASSHPAGTEAFF
TRBJ2-7 TRBV30 CAWSVGRTSVSSYEQYF
TRBJ1-2 TRBV6-5 CASSSRGQSVYGYTF
TRBJ2-7 TRBV29-1 CSVEPQGEGYEQYF
TRBJ1-1 TRBV4-1 CASMGGPNTEAFF
TRBJ2-7 TRBV6-1 CASTRDRGDEQYF
TRBJ2-7 TRBV27 CASSLPGQGQYF
TRBJ2-2 TRBV19 CASSIGRVYSGSGSTGELFF
TRBJ2-1 TRBV28 CASSLWSFSSYNEQFF
TRBJ1-1 TRBV19 CASGADSLNTEAFF